The clone carrying this TCR beta chain has only a few counts. The antigen is not known. Germline V gene data show CDR1 as DFQATT and CDR2 as SNEGSKA (reference sequence). This CDR3 has 10 residues. Trimming removed 6 bases from V and 10 bases from J, with 10 bases in between. This entry comes from a study of T-cell memory formation after mild COVID-19. Study conclusions and caveats: CD4/CD8 balance characterized clones contracting day 15 to 85, and CD4+ skew characterized later expanders. Clones that contracted clustered mainly in CM and EM if CD4+ and in EMRA if CD8+. Some responding clones appeared in pre-infection memory, suggesting cross-reactive memory joined.

In TCRdb, the 5' RACE reads were re-called with MiXCR into one record per CDR3 protein. The sample lists 400,000 to 550,000 distinct CDR3 sequences; roughly 25% were seen once. The sequence came from an adult woman who had mild COVID-19 (a few samples of this study predate the infection). Cell type and time point are not known. The chain links TRBV20-1 to TRBJ2-1, with a possible D match to TRBD1 (6 bases). Sequenced sample: PBMCs or a T cell subset sorted from them (not recorded which). This chain's CDR3 is CSALTGEQFF. The CDR3 DNA follows: TGCAGTGCCCTTACAGGGGAGCAGTTCTTC.